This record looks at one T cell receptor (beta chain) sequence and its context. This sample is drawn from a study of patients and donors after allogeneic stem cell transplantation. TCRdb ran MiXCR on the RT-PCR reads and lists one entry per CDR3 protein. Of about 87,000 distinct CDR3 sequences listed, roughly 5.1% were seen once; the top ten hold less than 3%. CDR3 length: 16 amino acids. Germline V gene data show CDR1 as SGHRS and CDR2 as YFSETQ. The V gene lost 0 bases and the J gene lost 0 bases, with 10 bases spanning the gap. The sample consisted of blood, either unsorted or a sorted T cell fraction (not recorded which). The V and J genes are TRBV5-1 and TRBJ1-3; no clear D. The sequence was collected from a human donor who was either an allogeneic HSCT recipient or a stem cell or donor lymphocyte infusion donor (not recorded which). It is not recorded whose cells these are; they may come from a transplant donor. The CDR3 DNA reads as TGCGCCAGCAGCTTGGCGAACTCAGGCTCTGGAAACACCATATATTTT. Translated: CASSLANSGSGNTIYF.